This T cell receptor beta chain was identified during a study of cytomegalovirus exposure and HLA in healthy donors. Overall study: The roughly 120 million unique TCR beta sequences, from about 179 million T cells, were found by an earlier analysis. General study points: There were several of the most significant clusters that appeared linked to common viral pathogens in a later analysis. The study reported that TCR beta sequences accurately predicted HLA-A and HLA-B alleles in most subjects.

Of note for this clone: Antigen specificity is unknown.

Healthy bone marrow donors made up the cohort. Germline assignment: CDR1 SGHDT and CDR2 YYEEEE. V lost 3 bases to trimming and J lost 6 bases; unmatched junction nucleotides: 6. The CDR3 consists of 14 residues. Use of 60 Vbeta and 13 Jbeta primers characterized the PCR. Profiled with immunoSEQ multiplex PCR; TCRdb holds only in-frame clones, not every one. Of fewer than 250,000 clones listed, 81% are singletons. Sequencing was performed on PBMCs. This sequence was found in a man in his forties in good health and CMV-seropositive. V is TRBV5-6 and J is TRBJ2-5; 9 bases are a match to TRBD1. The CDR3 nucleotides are TGTGCCAGCAGCTCTCCGGGACAGGGACAGACCCAGTACTTC. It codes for CASSSPGQGQTQYF. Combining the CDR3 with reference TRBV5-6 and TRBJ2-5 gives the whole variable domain DAGVTQSPTHLIKTRGQQVTLRCSPKSGHDTVSWYQQALGQGPQFIFQYYEEEERQRGNFPDRFSGHQFPNYSSELNVNALLLGDSALYLCASSSPGQGQTQYFGPGTRLLVL.